This TCR beta chain was documented in a study of blood T cell repertoires in COVID-19. The age range of participants was about 18 to 95 years, with residence in about two dozen US areas. Clinical history as reported by participants underpinned cohort assignment. Per the original methods: Amplifying reference gene primers gave estimates of nucleated cell counts. Produced via immunoSEQ multiplex PCR; TCRdb's table is partial and in-frame only. The V and J calls and clone size come from that table; D and trimming were worked out from the DNA. The sample yields roughly 140,000 clones, 75% to 90% seen once. The CDR3 runs to 16 residues. V dropped 0 bases and J dropped 0 bases, with 10 bases sitting between them. The germline V gene encodes CDR1 SGHDT and CDR2 YYEEEE.

This TCR derives from a man in his fifties or sixties in a cohort exposed to, infected with or recovered from COVID-19 (not recorded which). The chain employs TRBV5-6 and TRBJ2-1; maybe TRBD2 (5 bases). What was sequenced was PBMCs or T cells enriched from blood (not recorded which). The CDR3 region has the DNA TGTGCCAGCAGCTTGGGGACGGGGAGCTCCTACAATGAGCAGTTCTTC. It specifies CASSLGTGSSYNEQFF.